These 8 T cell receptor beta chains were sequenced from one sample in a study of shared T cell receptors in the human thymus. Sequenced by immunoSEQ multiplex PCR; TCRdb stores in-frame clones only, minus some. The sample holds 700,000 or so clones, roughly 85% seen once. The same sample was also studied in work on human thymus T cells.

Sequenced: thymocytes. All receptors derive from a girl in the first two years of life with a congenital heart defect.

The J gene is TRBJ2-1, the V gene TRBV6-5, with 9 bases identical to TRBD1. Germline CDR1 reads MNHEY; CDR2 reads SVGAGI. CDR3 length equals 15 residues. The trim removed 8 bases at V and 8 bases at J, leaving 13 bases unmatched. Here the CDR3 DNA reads TGTGCCAGCGCCAAACGGGACAGGGTTCATTATGAGCAGTTCTTC. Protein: CASAKRDRVHYEQFF.

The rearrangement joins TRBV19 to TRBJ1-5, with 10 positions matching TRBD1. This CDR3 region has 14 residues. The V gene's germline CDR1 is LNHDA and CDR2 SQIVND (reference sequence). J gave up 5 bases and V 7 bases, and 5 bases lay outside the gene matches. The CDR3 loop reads CASIPTGGYQPQHF. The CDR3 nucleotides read TGTGCCAGTATCCCGACAGGGGGCTATCAGCCCCAGCATTTT. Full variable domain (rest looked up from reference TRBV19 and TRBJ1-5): DGGITQSPKYLFRKEGQNVTLSCEQNLNHDAMYWYRQDPGQGLRLIYYSQIVNDFQKGDIAEGYSVSREKKESFPLTVTSAQKNPTAFYLCASIPTGGYQPQHFGDGTRLSIL.

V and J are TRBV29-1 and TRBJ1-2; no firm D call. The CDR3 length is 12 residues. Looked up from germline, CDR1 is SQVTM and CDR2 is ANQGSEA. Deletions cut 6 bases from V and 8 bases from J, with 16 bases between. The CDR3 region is CSVPLNRGGYTF. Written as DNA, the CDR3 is TGCAGCGTCCCTTTAAACCGAGGGGGCTACACCTTC.

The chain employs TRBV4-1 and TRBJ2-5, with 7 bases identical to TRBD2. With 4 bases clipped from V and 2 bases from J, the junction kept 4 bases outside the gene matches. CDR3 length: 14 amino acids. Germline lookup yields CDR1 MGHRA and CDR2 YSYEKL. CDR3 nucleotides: TGCGCCAGCAGCCCGAGAGCGGGGCAAGAGACCCAGTACTTC. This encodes CASSPRAGQETQYF.

The CDR3 coding sequence is TGTGCCAGCAGTTTGGTGGGGGCAGGGATCGGTGGCTACACCTTC. Amino acid sequence: CASSLVGAGIGGYTF. This chain joins TRBV28 and TRBJ1-2, with D possibly matching TRBD1 (6 bases). From germline, CDR1 is MDHEN and CDR2 SYDVKM. The CDR3 loop spans 15 amino acids. V was trimmed by 3 bases and J by 7 bases, leaving 18 bases between them.

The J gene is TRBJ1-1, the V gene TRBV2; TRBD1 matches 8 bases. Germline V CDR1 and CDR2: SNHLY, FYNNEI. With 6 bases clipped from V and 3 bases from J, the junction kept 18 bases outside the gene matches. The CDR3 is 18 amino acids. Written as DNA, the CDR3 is TGTGCCAGCAGAGGGTGGGACAGGAGATCCCCAATGGACACTGAAGCTTTCTTT. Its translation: CASRGWDRRSPMDTEAFF.

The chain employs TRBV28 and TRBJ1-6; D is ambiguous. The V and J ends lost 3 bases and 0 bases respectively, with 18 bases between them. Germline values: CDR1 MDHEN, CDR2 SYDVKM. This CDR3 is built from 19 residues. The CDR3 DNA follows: TGTGCCAGCAGTTTGGGGTTTGGGAGGAATGGCTCCTATAATTCACCCCTCCACTTT. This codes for CASSLGFGRNGSYNSPLHF.

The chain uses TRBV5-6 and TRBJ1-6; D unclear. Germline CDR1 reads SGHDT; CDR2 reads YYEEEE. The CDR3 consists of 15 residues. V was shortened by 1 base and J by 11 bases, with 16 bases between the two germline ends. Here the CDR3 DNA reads TGTGCCAGCAGCTTGTTTGTCAATCGTCGGGCACCCCTCCACTTT. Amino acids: CASSLFVNRRAPLHF.